Listed below are T cell receptor beta chains from one sample, sequenced in a study of cytomegalovirus exposure and HLA in healthy donors. The data were produced by immunoSEQ multiplex PCR, yet TCRdb's version contains in-frame clones alone and is incomplete. The table lists 82,000 or so clones, roughly 94% of them singletons. Specimen: PBMCs. Receptors originate from a woman aged 18 to 35 in good health and CMV-seronegative. Both conserved end residues are part of each CDR3. D genes are given only for firm matches. The size entry is marked missing in some rows and otherwise reads once, few, many or a size class.

clone size	D gene	V gene	J gene	CDR3 protein	CDR3 DNA
.	TRBD2	TRBV11-3	TRBJ2-1	CASSRGGTYNEQFF	TGTGCCAGCAGCCGGGGGGGGACCTACAATGAGCAGTTCTTC
.	.	TRBV10-2	TRBJ2-5	CASNWTEDQETQYF	TGCGCCAGCAACTGGACAGAGGACCAAGAGACCCAGTACTTC
.	.	TRBV29-1	TRBJ2-7	CSAGGLGHAYEQYF	TGCAGCGCCGGAGGGCTCGGACATGCCTACGAGCAGTACTTC
.	TRBD1	TRBV6-5	TRBJ1-3	CASSSDRGSGNTIYF	TGTGCCAGCAGTTCGGACAGGGGGTCGGGAAACACCATATATTTT
.	.	TRBV28	TRBJ1-1	CASSRERRTTEAFF	TGTGCCAGCAGTCGCGAGAGGAGAACCACTGAAGCTTTCTTT
.	.	TRBV27	TRBJ2-7	CASSLVPGLSSYEQYF	TGTGCCAGCAGTTTGGTCCCAGGCTTGAGCTCCTACGAGCAGTACTTC
.	TRBD1	TRBV19	TRBJ1-4	CASSINRGREKLFF	TGTGCCAGTAGTATCAACAGGGGACGGGAAAAACTGTTTTTT
.	.	TRBV19	TRBJ1-2	CASSVGGRGYTF	TGTGCCAGTAGTGTCGGGGGTCGGGGCTACACCTTC
.	.	TRBV6-5	TRBJ2-2	CASSPGTGELFF	TGTGCCAGCAGCCCCGGCACCGGGGAGCTGTTTTTT
.	TRBD2	TRBV7-2	TRBJ2-5	CASSVSSGSLETQYF	TGTGCCAGCAGCGTATCTAGCGGGAGTTTAGAGACCCAGTACTTC
once	.	TRBV5-6	TRBJ1-5	CASSNQNQPQHF	TGTGCCAGCAGCAACCAGAATCAGCCCCAGCATTTT
.	TRBD2	TRBV19	TRBJ2-5	CASSSSGQETQYF	TGTGCCAGTTCTTCTAGCGGACAAGAGACCCAGTACTTC
.	TRBD1	TRBV7-9	TRBJ1-2	CASSLDRGLRLDGYTF	TGTGCCAGCAGCTTAGACAGGGGGCTTAGGTTGGATGGCTACACCTTC